These T cell receptor beta chains were read from a single sample in a study of blood T cell repertoires in COVID-19. Clones were read by immunoSEQ multiplex PCR, and TCRdb kept only the in-frame ones, dropping some. The table records around 140,000 clones, around 89% of them present only once. The sequencing sample was made of peripheral blood. These receptors all stem from a human donor with COVID-19, enrolled during active disease. The donor label of this sample is uncertain. Both conserved end residues are trimmed from each CDR3.

cdr3_length	v_call	cdr3_aa
11	TRBV12-3/TRBV12-4	ASSFANPSRQY
12	TRBV14	ASSRLREDDTIY
11	TRBV7-2	ASSSSRAGELF
14	TRBV7-9	ASSFGYRGTDSPLH
13	TRBV28	ASRLGGVNNEKLF
10	TRBV30	AALAGGPGKF
12	TRBV19	ASSLSRPQETQY
10	TRBV29-1	SVWGGDEKLF
17	TRBV5-1	ASSLVTSGSQRGPGELF
13	TRBV5-1	ASSLPGQGRETQY
13	TRBV5-5	ASSWAHVGESPLH